This record covers a single TCR beta chain. This entry belongs to a study of T cell repertoires in cytomegalovirus infection. TCRdb used MiXCR to reprocess the reads, holding one entry per CDR3 protein. The sample consists of roughly 630,000 distinct CDR3 sequences, about 24% of them appearing once. The germline V gene encodes CDR1 DFQATT and CDR2 SNEGSKA (reference sequence). This CDR3 is built from 15 residues. V was trimmed by 0 bases and J by 8 bases, leaving 19 bases between them. The chain joins TRBV20-1 to TRBJ1-1; D remains ambiguous. The sequenced material came from CD8+ T cells from PBMCs. This sequence originates from a human donor in good health (CMV status not recorded). Some clones in this sample may be carry-over from other donors' samples. CDR3 sequence (DNA): TGCAGTGCTAGAGATTATCCGGGCCTCATAGAGGAAGCTTTCTTT. It codes for CSARDYPGLIEEAFF.